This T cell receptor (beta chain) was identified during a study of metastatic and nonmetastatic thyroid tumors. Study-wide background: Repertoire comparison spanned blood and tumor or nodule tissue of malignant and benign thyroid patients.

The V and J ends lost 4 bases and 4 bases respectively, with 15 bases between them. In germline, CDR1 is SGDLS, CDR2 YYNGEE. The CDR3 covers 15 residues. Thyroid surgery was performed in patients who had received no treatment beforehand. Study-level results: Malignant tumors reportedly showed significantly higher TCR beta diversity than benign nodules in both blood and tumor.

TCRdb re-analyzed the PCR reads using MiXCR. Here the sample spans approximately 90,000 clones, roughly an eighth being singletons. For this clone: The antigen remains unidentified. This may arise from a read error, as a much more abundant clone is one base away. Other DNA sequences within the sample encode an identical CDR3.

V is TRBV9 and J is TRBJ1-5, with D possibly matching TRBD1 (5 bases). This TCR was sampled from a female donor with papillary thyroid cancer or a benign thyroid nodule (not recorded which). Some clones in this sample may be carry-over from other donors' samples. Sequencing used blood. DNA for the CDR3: TGTGCCAGCAGCCAGGGTCGCGACAGAAATCAGCCCCAGCATTTT. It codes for CASSQGRDRNQPQHF.